The 21 T cell receptor beta chains listed next were all sequenced from one sample in a study of blood T cell repertoires in COVID-19. This table comes from immunoSEQ multiplex PCR, and its TCRdb copy is limited to in-frame clones, with some not included. The sample lists about 170,000 clones; approximately 83% were seen once. Sequenced material: peripheral blood. The receptors here all came from a human donor with acute or convalescent COVID-19. The donor label of this sample is uncertain.

The CDR3 region is CASGLPEGVEQFF. The DNA for the CDR3 is TGTGCTAGTGGTCTCCCCGAGGGGGTGGAGCAGTTCTTC. The chain employs TRBV12-5 and TRBJ2-1; TRBD1 is a possible D gene (6 bases). V was shortened by 5 bases and J by 10 bases, with 15 bases between the two germline ends. Germline V gene data show CDR1 as LGHNT and CDR2 as FRNRAP. This CDR3 region has 13 residues. Combining the CDR3 with reference TRBV12-5 and TRBJ2-1 gives the whole variable domain DARVTQTPRHKVTEMGQEVTMRCQPILGHNTVFWYRQTMMQGLELLAYFRNRAPLDDSGMPKDRFSAEMPDATLATLKIQPSEPRDSAVYFCASGLPEGVEQFFGPGTRLTVL.

CDR3 DNA sequence: TGTGCCAGCACCGACACAGGAGCGTGGGGAAACACCATATATTTT. It encodes CASTDTGAWGNTIYF. V usage is TRBV2 and J usage is TRBJ1-3, with a possible D match to TRBD1 (5 bases). V lost 7 bases to trimming and J lost 4 bases, with 17 bases between them. This CDR3 is built from 15 residues. The germline gives CDR1 SNHLY, CDR2 FYNNEI.

The CDR3 region is CAWRDRGRTNEKLFF. The CDR3 DNA reads as TGTGCCTGGAGAGACAGGGGGCGAACTAATGAAAAACTGTTTTTT. The V gene is TRBV30, the J gene TRBJ1-4, with 10 bases matching TRBD1. This CDR3 is built from 15 residues. V lost 3 bases to trimming and J lost 1 base; unmatched junction nucleotides: 2. Per germline, CDR1 GTSNPN and CDR2 SVGIG (reference sequence).

This clone has ten or more counts. The V gene is TRBV6-5, the J gene TRBJ1-5; D uncertain. Trimming took 6 bases from V and 3 from J, leaving 9 bases between them. The CDR3 runs to 13 residues. Germline loops: CDR1 MNHEY, CDR2 SVGAGI. The CDR3 spells CASSRVLNQPQHF. For the CDR3, the DNA is TGTGCCAGCAGCCGGGTCCTCAATCAGCCCCAGCATTTT.

This chain joins TRBV6-1 and TRBJ1-5; 7 bases map to TRBD1. The CDR3 sequence is 16 residues long. The V segment lost 4 bases and the J segment 3 bases; nucleotides outside the gene matches: 9. Germline V CDR1 and CDR2: MNHNS, SASEGT. The CDR3 sequence is CASSGGGAGANQPQHF. In nucleotides, the CDR3 is TGTGCCAGCAGTGGAGGGGGCGCAGGGGCCAATCAGCCCCAGCATTTT.

V gene TRBV6-5 combines with J gene TRBJ1-5; 9 bases fit TRBD1. The V gene's germline CDR1 is MNHEY and CDR2 SVGAGI. The V and J ends lost 6 bases and 6 bases, in that order; junction bases with no gene match: 3. The CDR3 length is 13 residues. CDR3: CASRGQGGQPQHF. CDR3 bases: TGTGCCAGCAGGGGACAGGGAGGTCAGCCCCAGCATTTT.

The genes are TRBV6-5 and TRBJ1-2, with 12 bases fitting TRBD1. Trimming removed 0 bases from V and 7 bases from J; junction bases left unmatched: 3. Germline values: CDR1 MNHEY, CDR2 SVGAGI. The CDR3 sequence is 15 residues long. CDR3 DNA sequence: TGTGCCAGCAGTTACTCGGGACAGGGGGCAGGTGGCTACACCTTC. It translates to CASSYSGQGAGGYTF.

V usage is TRBV5-1 and J usage is TRBJ2-5; TRBD1 agrees at 8 bases. This CDR3 has 15 amino acids. With V trimmed by 4 bases and J by 5 bases, 10 bases remained unmatched. The germline V gene encodes CDR1 SGHRS and CDR2 YFSETQ. CDR3 loop: CASSLQGALEETQYF. The CDR3 bases are TGCGCCAGCAGCCTGCAGGGGGCGCTGGAGGAGACCCAGTACTTC. Full variable domain (missing parts from reference TRBV5-1 and TRBJ2-5): KAGVTQTPRYLIKTRGQQVTLSCSPISGHRSVSWYQQTPGQGLQFLFEYFSETQRNKGNFPGRFSGRQFSNSRSEMNVSTLELGDSALYLCASSLQGALEETQYFGPGTRLLVL.

The chain employs TRBV5-1 and TRBJ2-3; 10 bases map to TRBD1. The CDR3 is 16 amino acids. The ends lost 0 bases at V and 2 bases at J; junction bases unmatched: 3. Germline-derived CDR1 and CDR2 are SGHRS and YFSETQ. CDR3 nucleotides: TGCGCCAGCAGCTTGGACGACAGGGGGCACACAGATACGCAGTATTTT. Amino acids: CASSLDDRGHTDTQYF. Filled out from reference TRBV5-1 and TRBJ2-3, the complete variable domain reads KAGVTQTPRYLIKTRGQQVTLSCSPISGHRSVSWYQQTPGQGLQFLFEYFSETQRNKGNFPGRFSGRQFSNSRSEMNVSTLELGDSALYLCASSLDDRGHTDTQYFGPGTRLTVL.

This clone was counted only a few times. The chain is built from TRBV30 and TRBJ2-2; D is unclear. With 0 bases removed from V and 8 bases from J, the gap between germline ends came to 7 bases. Per the germline V gene, CDR1 is GTSNPN and CDR2 is SVGIG (reference sequence). This CDR3 contains 12 residues. As DNA, the CDR3 is TGTGCCTGGAGTGTACAGTGGGGGGAGCTGTTTTTT. The encoded protein is CAWSVQWGELFF.

The chain employs TRBV2 and TRBJ1-4; D remains ambiguous. Trimming took off 6 bases at V and 3 bases at J, with 14 bases between the two ends. Germline loops: CDR1 SNHLY, CDR2 FYNNEI. CDR3 size: 15 residues. Written as DNA, the CDR3 is TGTGCCAGCAGCGACAACCTCGTGGCTAATGAAAAACTGTTTTTT. Its protein product is CASSDNLVANEKLFF.

This rearrangement joins TRBV5-1 to TRBJ1-5; no firm D call. Trimming took 0 bases from V and 0 from J, leaving 10 bases between them. The CDR3 is made up of 16 amino acids. Germline V gene lookup returns CDR1 SGHRS and CDR2 YFSETQ. The CDR3 bases are TGCGCCAGCAGCTTGGAAGGCGGACTTAGCAATCAGCCCCAGCATTTT. This sequence encodes CASSLEGGLSNQPQHF.

This clone has more than one count but fewer than ten. The chain couples TRBV19 to TRBJ1-5; TRBD1 agrees at 9 bases. Germline V gene sequence: CDR1 LNHDA, CDR2 SQIVND (reference sequence). CDR3 length: 16 residues. The junction had 8 bases not matched to a gene; V was cut back by 8 bases and J by 0 bases. CDR3 loop: CASCNRGQNSNQPQHF. CDR3 in DNA: TGTGCCAGTTGTAACAGGGGGCAAAATAGCAATCAGCCCCAGCATTTT.

CDR3 protein: CASSLSGPTDTQYF. The CDR3 region has the DNA TGTGCCAGCAGTCTAAGCGGACCCACAGATACGCAGTATTTT. This rearrangement joins TRBV6-6 to TRBJ2-3; a possible D gene is TRBD2 (5 bases). In germline, CDR1 is MNHNY, CDR2 SVGAGI (reference sequence). Trimming removed 5 bases from V and 2 bases from J, with 11 bases in between. This CDR3 contains 14 residues.

The chain uses TRBV3-1 (or the pseudogene TRBV3-2) and TRBJ1-4, with D possibly TRBD1 on 5 matching bases. Germline CDR1 LGHDT, CDR2 YNNKEL (reference sequence). The CDR3 sequence is 13 residues long. Deletions cut 1 base from V and 7 bases from J, with 7 bases between. The CDR3 reads CASSQVGGEKLFF. The CDR3 DNA is TGTGCCAGCAGCCAAGTGGGGGGTGAAAAACTGTTTTTT.

The rearrangement links TRBV19 to TRBJ2-7; 8 bases line up with TRBD2. Per germline, CDR1 LNHDA and CDR2 SQIVND (reference sequence). The CDR3 runs to 14 residues. The J segment lost 5 bases and the V segment lost 10 bases, leaving 13 bases of the junction unmatched. CDR3 coding DNA: TGTGCCACACTTGACCCGGGAGGGCCCCACGAGCAGTACTTC. This encodes CATLDPGGPHEQYF.

This chain links TRBV6-5 with TRBJ2-5; tentative D call: TRBD2 (5 bases). Trimming cost V 7 bases and J 11 bases, with 14 bases left between them. The CDR3 runs to 11 residues. Germline lookup yields CDR1 MNHEY and CDR2 SVGAGI. The CDR3 reads CASTKPGIQYF. For the CDR3, the DNA is TGTGCCAGCACCAAACCGGGGATTCAGTACTTC.

The gene calls are TRBV30 and TRBJ2-5, with D unresolved. The V end lost 0 bases, the J end lost 4 bases, and 9 bases lay between the germline ends. CDR1 GTSNPN and CDR2 SVGIG come from the germline V gene (reference sequence). The CDR3 contains 13 residues. This CDR3 is CAWSVEQRETQYF. In DNA form, the CDR3 reads TGTGCCTGGAGTGTCGAGCAGCGAGAGACCCAGTACTTC.

V gene TRBV30 combines with J gene TRBJ1-5, with TRBD1 matching over 10 bases. Germline trimming cut 5 bases from V and 2 bases from J; bases unmatched to any gene: 3. Germline loops: CDR1 GTSNPN, CDR2 SVGIG (reference sequence). CDR3 length equals 14 residues. The CDR3 loop is CAWGGTGGNQPQHF. The DNA for the CDR3 is TGTGCCTGGGGGGGGACAGGGGGCAATCAGCCCCAGCATTTT.

This chain connects TRBV4-1 to TRBJ2-6; D is possibly TRBD2 (6 bases). This CDR3 has 19 amino acids. Trimming left V 4 bases short and J 4 bases short, with 23 bases between. Germline V gives CDR1 MGHRA, CDR2 YSYEKL. The CDR3 protein is CASSPAPGLESFGANVLTF. The DNA for the CDR3 is TGCGCCAGCAGCCCTGCACCGGGACTCGAGTCCTTCGGGGCCAACGTCCTGACTTTC.

The CDR3 DNA is TGTGCCACTCCCAGACAGAGCCATCGTACACAACATGGCTACACCTTC. It yields the protein CATPRQSHRTQHGYTF. The chain uses TRBV9 and TRBJ1-2; D possibly corresponds to TRBD1 (5 bases). The CDR3 consists of 16 residues. CDR1 SGDLS and CDR2 YYNGEE come from the germline V gene. Trimming left V 9 bases short and J 6 bases short, with 27 bases between.